Sequencing of this TCR beta chain was carried out in a study of T cell changes during pregnancy in multiple sclerosis. The assay was immunoSEQ multiplex PCR, and TCRdb's table has in-frame clones only and misses some. The profile shows about 57,000 clones, around 90% of them singletons. Germline CDR1 SGHTA, CDR2 FQGNSA. V was shortened by 10 bases and J by 0 bases, with 16 bases between the two germline ends. There are 15 residues in the CDR3. The sequence was collected from a female donor with multiple sclerosis, enrolled in a pregnancy study. This sample comprised CD4+ T cells from peripheral blood mononuclear cells, obtained in the second trimester of pregnancy. This chain links TRBV7-2 with TRBJ2-1, with D tentatively TRBD1 (6 bases). In DNA, the CDR3 is TGTGCCACCCTAGGGGGTGCTAGCTCCTACAATGAGCAGTTCTTC. Its protein is CATLGGASSYNEQFF.